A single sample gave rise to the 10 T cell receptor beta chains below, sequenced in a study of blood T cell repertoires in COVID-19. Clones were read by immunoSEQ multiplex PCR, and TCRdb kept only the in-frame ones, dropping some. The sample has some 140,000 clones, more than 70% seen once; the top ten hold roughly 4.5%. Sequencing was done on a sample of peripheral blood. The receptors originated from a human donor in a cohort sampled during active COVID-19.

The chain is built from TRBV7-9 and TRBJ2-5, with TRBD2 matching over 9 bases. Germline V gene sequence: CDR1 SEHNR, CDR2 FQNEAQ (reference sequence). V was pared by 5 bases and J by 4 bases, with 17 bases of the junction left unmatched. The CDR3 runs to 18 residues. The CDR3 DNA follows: TGTGCCAGCAGCCTACCGTCTAGCGGGGCCGGTGGGGGAGAGACCCAGTACTTC. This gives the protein CASSLPSSGAGGGETQYF.

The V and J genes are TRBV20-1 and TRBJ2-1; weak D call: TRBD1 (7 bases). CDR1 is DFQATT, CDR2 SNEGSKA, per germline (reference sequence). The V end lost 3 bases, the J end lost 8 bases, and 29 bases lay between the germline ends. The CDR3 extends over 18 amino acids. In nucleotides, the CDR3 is TGCAGTGCTAGTAGCGGTTTAGGGGGCGCAAGTGGATGGGATGAGCAGTTCTTC. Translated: CSASSGLGGASGWDEQFF.

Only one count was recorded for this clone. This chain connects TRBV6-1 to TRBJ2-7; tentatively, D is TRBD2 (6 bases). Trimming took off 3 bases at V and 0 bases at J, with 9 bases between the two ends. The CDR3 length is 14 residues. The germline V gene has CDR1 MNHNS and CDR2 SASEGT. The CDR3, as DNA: TGTGCCAGCAGTGAGCGGGACCTCTCCTACGAGCAGTACGTC. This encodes CASSERDLSYEQYV.

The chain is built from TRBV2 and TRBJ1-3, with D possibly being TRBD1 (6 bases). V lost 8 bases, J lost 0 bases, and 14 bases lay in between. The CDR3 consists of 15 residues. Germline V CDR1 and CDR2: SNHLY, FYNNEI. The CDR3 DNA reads TGTGCCAGCCGCAAAGGGGGTATCTCTGGAAACACCATATATTTT. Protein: CASRKGGISGNTIYF.

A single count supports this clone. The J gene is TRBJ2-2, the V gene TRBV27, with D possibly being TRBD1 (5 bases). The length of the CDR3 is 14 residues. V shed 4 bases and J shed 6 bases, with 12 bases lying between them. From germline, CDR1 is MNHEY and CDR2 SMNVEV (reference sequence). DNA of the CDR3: TGTGCCAGCAGTTCGTCCAGGGTTTCCGGGGAGCTGTTTTTT. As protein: CASSSSRVSGELFF.

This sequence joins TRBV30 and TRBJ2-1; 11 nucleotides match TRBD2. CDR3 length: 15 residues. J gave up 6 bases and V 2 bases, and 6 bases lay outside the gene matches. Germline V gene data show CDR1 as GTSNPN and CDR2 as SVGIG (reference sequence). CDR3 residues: CAWSIAGGGSNEQFF. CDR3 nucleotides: TGTGCCTGGAGTATAGCGGGAGGGGGTTCCAATGAGCAGTTCTTC.

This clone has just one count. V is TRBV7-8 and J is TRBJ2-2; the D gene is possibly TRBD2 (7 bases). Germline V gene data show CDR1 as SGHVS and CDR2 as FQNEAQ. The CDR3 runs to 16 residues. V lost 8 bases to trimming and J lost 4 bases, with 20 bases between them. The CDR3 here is CASRRSGTILTGELFF. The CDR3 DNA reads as TGTGCCAGCCGCCGGAGCGGGACAATACTCACCGGGGAGCTGTTTTTT.

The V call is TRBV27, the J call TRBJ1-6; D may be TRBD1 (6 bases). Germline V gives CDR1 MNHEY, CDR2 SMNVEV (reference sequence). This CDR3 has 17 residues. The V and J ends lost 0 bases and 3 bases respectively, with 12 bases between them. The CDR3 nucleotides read TGTGCCAGCAGTTTATCGCTGGACAGATTCTATAATTCACCCCTCCACTTT. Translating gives CASSLSLDRFYNSPLHF.

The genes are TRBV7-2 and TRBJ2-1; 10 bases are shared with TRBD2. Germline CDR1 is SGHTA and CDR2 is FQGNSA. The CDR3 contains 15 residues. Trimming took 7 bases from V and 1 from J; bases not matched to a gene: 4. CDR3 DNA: TGTGCCAGCAACCCTAGCGGGGGTTCCTACAATGAGCAGTTCTTC. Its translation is CASNPSGGSYNEQFF.

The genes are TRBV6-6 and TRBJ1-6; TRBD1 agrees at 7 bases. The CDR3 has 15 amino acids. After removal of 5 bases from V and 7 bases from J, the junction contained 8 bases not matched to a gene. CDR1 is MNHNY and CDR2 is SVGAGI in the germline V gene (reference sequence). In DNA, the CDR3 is TGTGCCAGCAGTAACTTGGGACAGAAAAATTCACCCCTCCACTTT. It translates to CASSNLGQKNSPLHF.